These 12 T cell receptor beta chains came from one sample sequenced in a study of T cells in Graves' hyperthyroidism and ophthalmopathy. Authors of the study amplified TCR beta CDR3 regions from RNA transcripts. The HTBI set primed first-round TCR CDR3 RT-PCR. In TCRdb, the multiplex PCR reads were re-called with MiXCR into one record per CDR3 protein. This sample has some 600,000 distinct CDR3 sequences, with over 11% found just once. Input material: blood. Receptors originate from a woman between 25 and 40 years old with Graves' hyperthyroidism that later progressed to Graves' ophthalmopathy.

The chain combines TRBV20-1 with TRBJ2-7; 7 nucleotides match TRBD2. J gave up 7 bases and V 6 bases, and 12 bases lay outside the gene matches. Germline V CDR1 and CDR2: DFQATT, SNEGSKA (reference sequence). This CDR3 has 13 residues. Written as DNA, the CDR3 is TGCAGTGCGCAGTCGGCGGGAGTGGGGGAGCAGTACTTC. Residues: CSAQSAGVGEQYF.

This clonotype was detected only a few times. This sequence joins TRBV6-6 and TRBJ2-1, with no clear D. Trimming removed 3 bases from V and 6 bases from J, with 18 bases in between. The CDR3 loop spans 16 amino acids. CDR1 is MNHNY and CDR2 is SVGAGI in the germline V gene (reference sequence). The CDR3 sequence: CASSYSGLHRPNEQFF. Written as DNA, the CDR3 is TGTGCCAGCAGTTATTCGGGCCTCCATCGCCCCAATGAGCAGTTCTTC.

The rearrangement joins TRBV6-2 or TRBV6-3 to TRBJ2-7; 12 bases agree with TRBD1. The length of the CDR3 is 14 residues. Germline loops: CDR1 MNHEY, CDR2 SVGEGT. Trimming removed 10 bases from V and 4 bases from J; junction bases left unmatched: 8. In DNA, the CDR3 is TGTGCCACCCACCGGGACAGGGGGCCTTACGAGCAGTACTTC. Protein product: CATHRDRGPYEQYF.

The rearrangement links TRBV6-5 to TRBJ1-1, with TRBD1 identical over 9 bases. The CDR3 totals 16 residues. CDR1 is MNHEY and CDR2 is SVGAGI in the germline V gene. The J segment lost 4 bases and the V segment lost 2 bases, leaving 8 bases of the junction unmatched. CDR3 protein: CASSYPTGQGRTEAFF. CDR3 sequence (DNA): TGTGCCAGCAGTTACCCAACTGGACAGGGGCGCACTGAAGCTTTCTTT.

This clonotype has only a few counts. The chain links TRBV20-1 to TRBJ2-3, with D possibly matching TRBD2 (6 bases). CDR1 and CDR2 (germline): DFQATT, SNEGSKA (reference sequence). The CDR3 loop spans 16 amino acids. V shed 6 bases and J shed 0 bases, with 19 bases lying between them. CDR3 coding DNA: TGCAGTGCCGAGGTACTAGCATCAGGTAGCACAGATACGCAGTATTTT. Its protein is CSAEVLASGSTDTQYF.

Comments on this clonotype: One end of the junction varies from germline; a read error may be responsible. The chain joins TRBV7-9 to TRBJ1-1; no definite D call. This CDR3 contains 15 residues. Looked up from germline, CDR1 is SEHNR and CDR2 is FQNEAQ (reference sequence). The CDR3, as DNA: TGCGCCAGCAGCAAGCTGGACTGGAACCACACTGAAGCTCTCTTT. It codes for CASSKLDWNHTEALF.

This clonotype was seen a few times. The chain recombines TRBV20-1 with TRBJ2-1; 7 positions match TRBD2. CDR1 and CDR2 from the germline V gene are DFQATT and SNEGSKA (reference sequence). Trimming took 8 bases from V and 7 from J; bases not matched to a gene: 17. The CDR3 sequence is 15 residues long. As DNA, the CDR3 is TGCAGTCCCAGCGGGGCCAGCCCCTTAAGAAATGAGCAGTTCTTC. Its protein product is CSPSGASPLRNEQFF.

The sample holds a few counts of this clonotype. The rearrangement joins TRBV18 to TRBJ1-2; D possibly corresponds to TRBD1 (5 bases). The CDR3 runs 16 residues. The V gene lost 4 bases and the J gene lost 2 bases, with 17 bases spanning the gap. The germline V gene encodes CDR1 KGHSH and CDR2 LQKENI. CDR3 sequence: CASSQGGDLTNYGYTF. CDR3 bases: TGTGCCAGCTCACAGGGAGGGGACCTAACCAACTATGGCTACACCTTC. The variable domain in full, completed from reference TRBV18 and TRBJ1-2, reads NAGVMQNPRHLVRRRGQEARLRCSPMKGHSHVYWYRQLPEEGLKFMVYLQKENIIDESGMPKERFSAEFPKEGPSILRIQQVVRGDSAAYFCASSQGGDLTNYGYTFGSGTRLTVV.

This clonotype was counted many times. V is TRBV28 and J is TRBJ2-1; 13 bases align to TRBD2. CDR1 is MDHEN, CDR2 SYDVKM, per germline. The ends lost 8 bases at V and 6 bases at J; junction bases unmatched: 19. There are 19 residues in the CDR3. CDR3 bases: TGTGCCAGCCCTCCCAGAGGACTAGCGGGAGACCCGCGGGGCAATGAGCAGTTCTTC. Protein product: CASPPRGLAGDPRGNEQFF.

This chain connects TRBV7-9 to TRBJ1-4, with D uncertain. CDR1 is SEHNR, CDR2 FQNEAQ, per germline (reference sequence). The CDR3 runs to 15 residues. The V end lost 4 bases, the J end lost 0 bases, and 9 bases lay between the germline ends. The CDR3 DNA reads TGTGCCAGCAGCTACGTGCCCACAACTAATGAAAAACTGTTTTTT. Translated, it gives CASSYVPTTNEKLFF.

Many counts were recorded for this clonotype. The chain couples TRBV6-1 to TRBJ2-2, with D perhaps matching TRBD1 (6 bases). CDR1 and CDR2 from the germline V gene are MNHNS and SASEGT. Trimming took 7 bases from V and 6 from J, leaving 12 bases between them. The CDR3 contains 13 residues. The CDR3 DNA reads TGTGCCAGCAACGGACAGTCTCCCGGGGAGCTGTTTTTT. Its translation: CASNGQSPGELFF.

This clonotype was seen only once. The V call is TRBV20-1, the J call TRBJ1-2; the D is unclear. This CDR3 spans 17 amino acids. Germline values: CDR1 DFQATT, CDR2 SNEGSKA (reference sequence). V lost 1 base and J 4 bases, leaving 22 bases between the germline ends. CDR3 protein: CSARAGQETMRIYGYTF. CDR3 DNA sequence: TGCAGTGCTAGAGCCGGCCAGGAAACAATGAGGATCTATGGCTACACCTTC.